Below are 16 T cell receptor beta chains sequenced from a single sample in a study of blood T cell repertoires in COVID-19. Assay: immunoSEQ multiplex PCR; the TCRdb copy retains only in-frame clones and omits some. The data contain 150,000 to 200,000 clones, roughly 86% of them singletons. The sample consisted of peripheral blood. The origin of the receptors is a man aged 45 to 65 with active or convalescent COVID-19.

This sequence joins TRBV7-6 and TRBJ2-3, with 10 positions matching TRBD2. J gave up 3 bases and V 4 bases, and 4 bases lay outside the gene matches. The length of the CDR3 is 15 residues. From germline, CDR1 is SGHVS and CDR2 FNYEAQ. The CDR3 sequence is CASSSGTSETDTQYF. Written as DNA, the CDR3 is TGTGCCAGCAGCTCCGGGACTAGCGAGACAGATACGCAGTATTTT.

This chain joins TRBV28 and TRBJ2-3, with a weak D call TRBD2 (7 bases). The CDR3 is 15 amino acids. The germline CDR1 and CDR2 sequences are MDHEN and SYDVKM. V lost 6 bases and J lost 6, with 19 bases in between. The CDR3 loop is CASSRGAGISDTQYF. The DNA of the CDR3 is TGTGCCAGCAGCCGGGGGGCGGGAATATCGGATACGCAGTATTTT.

The genes are TRBV5-1 and TRBJ2-5; 14 positions match TRBD2. V was pared by 5 bases and J by 5 bases, with 8 bases of the junction left unmatched. The CDR3 consists of 16 residues. The germline V gene has CDR1 SGHRS and CDR2 YFSETQ. CDR3 coding DNA: TGCGCCAGCAGTTCGACTAGCGGGGGGGCGAGGGAGACCCAGTACTTC. It specifies CASSSTSGGARETQYF.

V is TRBV12-3 or TRBV12-4 and J is TRBJ2-1; D perhaps matches TRBD2 (6 bases). The CDR3 totals 12 residues. The V and J ends lost 5 bases and 15 bases respectively, with 17 bases between them. CDR3 region: CASSEKDYHRFF. The CDR3, as DNA: TGTGCCAGCAGTGAGAAGGACTATCACCGGTTCTTC.

This sequence joins TRBV24-1 and TRBJ2-1; 11 nucleotides agree with TRBD2. The germline gives CDR1 KGHDR, CDR2 SFDVKD. V lost 3 bases, J lost 3 bases, and 12 bases stayed unmatched. The CDR3 extends over 19 amino acids. CDR3 DNA sequence: TGTGCCACCAGTGATCCGCTAGGGCTAGCGGGAGGAAACTACAATGAGCAGTTCTTC. It encodes CATSDPLGLAGGNYNEQFF.

This clone came up once. The chain joins TRBV18 to TRBJ2-3; D gene uncertain. CDR1 is KGHSH and CDR2 is LQKENI in the germline V gene. V lost 4 bases to trimming and J lost 1 base, with 6 bases between them. This CDR3 has 13 amino acids. The CDR3: CASSLVGTDTQYF. CDR3 nucleotides: TGTGCCAGCTCACTAGTCGGCACAGATACGCAGTATTTT.

The table lists this clone with a count of one. V is TRBV19 and J is TRBJ2-3; 7 bases agree with TRBD2. The CDR3 length is 15 residues. Germline CDR1 is LNHDA and CDR2 is SQIVND (reference sequence). V dropped 7 bases and J dropped 5; count of bases not matched to a gene: 12. This chain's CDR3 is CASKASGRGVDTQYF. CDR3 nucleotides: TGTGCCAGTAAGGCGTCGGGACGGGGGGTAGATACGCAGTATTTT.

This chain uses TRBV5-4 with TRBJ1-4, with 9 bases matching TRBD1. Germline V gene lookup returns CDR1 SGHNT and CDR2 YYREEE (reference sequence). The CDR3 is 14 amino acids. The V and J ends lost 0 bases and 6 bases, in that order; junction bases with no gene match: 0. In DNA, the CDR3 is TGTGCCAGCAGCTTGGACAGGGGGCATGAAAAACTGTTTTTT. As protein: CASSLDRGHEKLFF.

V and J are TRBV12-3 or TRBV12-4 and TRBJ2-7; possibly TRBD1 for D (6 bases). This CDR3 has 13 residues. Trimming removed 6 bases at V and 0 bases at J, with 9 bases between. CDR3 sequence (DNA): TGTGCCAGCAGAACAGGGACCTCCTACGAGCAGTACTTC. The encoded protein is CASRTGTSYEQYF.

The gene calls are TRBV6-2 or TRBV6-3 and TRBJ2-1; D remains ambiguous. This CDR3 has 14 amino acids. Trimming stripped 0 bases from V and 10 bases from J, with 13 bases between. Germline values: CDR1 MNHEY, CDR2 SVGEGT. Written as DNA, the CDR3 is TGTGCCAGCAGTTACTCGAGACGCGACGGGGAGCAGTTCTTC. Translating it yields CASSYSRRDGEQFF.

The V gene is TRBV6-6, the J gene TRBJ2-1; 10 nucleotides match TRBD2. Germline values: CDR1 MNHNY, CDR2 SVGAGI (reference sequence). This CDR3 has 14 residues. With 6 bases clipped from V and 7 bases from J, the junction kept 6 bases outside the gene matches. DNA of the CDR3: TGTGCCAGCAGATCTAGCGGGAGTTTGAATGAGCAGTTCTTC. Encoded protein: CASRSSGSLNEQFF.

V usage is TRBV6-2 or TRBV6-3 and J usage is TRBJ1-1; possible D gene TRBD1, 6 bases. Trimming stripped 4 bases from V and 8 bases from J, with 11 bases between. Germline V gives CDR1 MNHEY, CDR2 SVGEGT. This CDR3 comprises 12 residues. The CDR3 DNA follows: TGTGCCAGCAGTTCCGGGGGGCCCGAAGCTTTCTTT. It yields the protein CASSSGGPEAFF.

The chain has TRBV12-3 or TRBV12-4 and TRBJ2-7; D is uncertain. The CDR3 runs 12 residues. Trimming took 2 bases from V and 6 from J, leaving 8 bases between them. DNA for the CDR3: TGTGCCAGCAGTTTATTCGCCGGCGAGCAGTACTTC. Protein: CASSLFAGEQYF.

This sequence joins TRBV11-2 and TRBJ2-5, with 13 nucleotides matching TRBD2. CDR1 and CDR2 (germline): SGHAT, FQNNGV. This CDR3 spans 16 amino acids. V trimming: 3 bases; J trimming: 4 bases; junction bases outside the gene matches: 5. The CDR3, as DNA: TGTGCCAGCAGCTTTGTAACTAGCGGGGGGGCAGAGACCCAGTACTTC. This codes for CASSFVTSGGAETQYF.

This rearrangement joins TRBV11-2 to TRBJ2-5; 8 bases line up with TRBD2. The CDR3 is made up of 14 amino acids. V gave up 5 bases and J gave up 2 bases; unmatched junction bases: 4. Germline lookup yields CDR1 SGHAT and CDR2 FQNNGV. The CDR3 sequence: CASSRLALQETQYF. The CDR3 nucleotides are TGTGCCAGCAGCCGACTAGCGCTACAAGAGACCCAGTACTTC.

This chain joins TRBV12-5 and TRBJ2-2, with 7 bases aligning to TRBD2. This CDR3 is 17 amino acids long. J gave up 8 bases and V 0 bases, and 12 bases lay outside the gene matches. Germline CDR1 and CDR2: LGHNT and FRNRAP. The CDR3 is CASGLVLPGLTEGELFF. The CDR3 nucleotides are TGTGCTAGTGGTTTGGTCCTGCCGGGACTAACCGAGGGGGAGCTGTTTTTT.